This TCR beta chain derives from a study of identical twins. This CDR3 has 16 amino acids. Looked up from germline, CDR1 is MNHEY and CDR2 is SVGAGI. Trimming cost V 5 bases and J 6 bases; bases outside gene matches: 13. TCRdb re-analysed the 5' RACE reads in MiXCR, keeping a single row per CDR3 protein. The sample shows 150,000 or so distinct CDR3 sequences, around 3.5% of them seen only once. This clonotype was recorded at least ten times. The TCR was taken from a man in his late teens or twenties in good health. The specimen was memory T cells sorted from blood. The chain recombines TRBV6-5 with TRBJ2-5; 9 bases align to TRBD2. The CDR3 DNA reads TGTGCCAGCAGTGTATCGGGTAGCGGGAGCACAAAGACCCAGTACTTC. Translated, it gives CASSVSGSGSTKTQYF.